This is a list of T cell receptor beta chains from one sample in a study of blood T cell repertoires in COVID-19. Sequenced by immunoSEQ multiplex PCR; TCRdb stores in-frame clones only, minus some. This sample has roughly 250,000 clones, with approximately 87% found just once. Sequencing was performed on peripheral blood. These receptors originate from a human donor in a cohort sampled during active COVID-19. CDR3s include the opening cysteine and the closing phenylalanine or tryptophan. D genes are given only for firm matches. Clone size is not always given. Where it is, it says once, few, many or a class for expanded clones.

size | J | D | V | DNA | CDR3
NA | TRBJ1-1 | NA | TRBV4-1 | TGCGCCAGCAGCCAAGCAGGGAAAGGTGAAGCTTTCTTT | CASSQAGKGEAFF
NA | TRBJ2-5 | TRBD2 | TRBV6-2/TRBV6-3 | TGTGCCAGCAGTTACGGGGCGGGAGGGCGAGAGACCCAGTACTTC | CASSYGAGGRETQYF
NA | TRBJ1-2 | NA | TRBV15 | TGTGCCACCAGCAGAGACAGGGTCACTAACTATGGCTACACCTTC | CATSRDRVTNYGYTF
few | TRBJ2-7 | TRBD2 | TRBV5-1 | TGCGCCAGCAGCCCCGGACTAGCGGGAACGTACGAGCAGTACTTC | CASSPGLAGTYEQYF
NA | TRBJ1-3 | TRBD1 | TRBV7-9 | TGTGCCAGCAGCTTCTGGTCAGGGGGCTACTCTGGAAACACCATATATTTT | CASSFWSGGYSGNTIYF
few | TRBJ1-4 | NA | TRBV7-2 | TGTGCCAGCAGCCGTGACACGACAACTAATGAAAAACTGTTTTTT | CASSRDTTTNEKLFF
few | TRBJ1-5 | TRBD1 | TRBV18 | TGTGCCAGCTCACTGGTACAGGGGGCCAATCAGCCCCAGCATTTT | CASSLVQGANQPQHF
NA | TRBJ1-1 | NA | TRBV29-1 | TGCAGCTCACGACGCGGCACTGAAGCTTTCTTT | CSSRRGTEAFF
NA | TRBJ1-2 | TRBD1 | TRBV6-5 | TGTGCCAGCAGTTACTCGGGACAGGGCGGGTATGGCTACACCTTC | CASSYSGQGGYGYTF
many | TRBJ2-5 | NA | TRBV9 | TGTGCCAGCAGCGTTACAGGGTATGAGACCCAGTACTTC | CASSVTGYETQYF
NA | TRBJ2-7 | NA | TRBV5-6 | TGTGCCAGCAGCACAAAGATTGAGCAGTACTTC | CASSTKIEQYF
NA | TRBJ2-2 | TRBD1 | TRBV27 | TGTGCCAGCAGTTTATCGACGGGACAGGGGGGTGGCGGGGAGCTGTTTTTT | CASSLSTGQGGGGELFF
NA | TRBJ1-2 | TRBD1 | TRBV2 | TGTGCCAGCAGAGAGACCGGGACAGCCTCTAACTATGGCTACACCTTC | CASRETGTASNYGYTF
NA | TRBJ1-1 | TRBD1 | TRBV29-1 | TGCAGCGGAAACAGGGGCCCAGGAACTGAAGCTTTCTTT | CSGNRGPGTEAFF
NA | TRBJ1-5 | NA | TRBV28 | TGTGCCAGCCTGACTTGGGGCAGCCATCAGCCCCAGCATTTT | CASLTWGSHQPQHF
NA | TRBJ2-2 | NA | TRBV6-6 | TGTGCCAGCAGGCTAACTTCAACCGGGGAGCTGTTTTTT | CASRLTSTGELFF
NA | TRBJ1-2 | NA | TRBV14 | TGTGCCAGCAGCCCCTCGGGGAACTATGGCTACACCTTC | CASSPSGNYGYTF
NA | TRBJ2-7 | TRBD1 | TRBV7-9 | TGTGCCAGCAGCCCGCGTCCGGACAGGACCTCCTACGAGCAGTACTTC | CASSPRPDRTSYEQYF
NA | TRBJ2-7 | TRBD1 | TRBV28 | TGTGCCAGCAGTTCCACCGGGACAGGAGTCATCGAGCAGTACTTC | CASSSTGTGVIEQYF